One and the same sample provided the 19 T cell receptor beta chains below, sequenced in a study of T cell responses to AZD1222 COVID-19 vaccine. Clones were read by immunoSEQ multiplex PCR, and TCRdb kept only the in-frame ones, dropping some. The repertoire holds over 120,000 clones, with about 90% as singletons. The source was peripheral blood, collected 28 days after the second AZD1222 dose. The origin of the receptors is an adult who received the AZD1222 COVID-19 vaccine.

This clone came up once. This chain connects TRBV2 to TRBJ1-4; TRBD1 might be the D (6 bases). The V gene lost 6 bases and the J gene lost 6 bases, with 14 bases spanning the gap. The CDR3 loop spans 14 amino acids. Germline V lookup: CDR1 SNHLY, CDR2 FYNNEI. As DNA, the CDR3 is TGTGCCAGCAGGAGGACAGTGACTGATGAAAAACTGTTTTTT. Encoded protein: CASRRTVTDEKLFF.

This rearrangement joins TRBV2 to TRBJ1-5; the D gene is possibly TRBD1 (5 bases). V lost 6 bases to trimming and J lost 2 bases, with 17 bases between them. The CDR3 extends over 16 amino acids. CDR1 and CDR2 from the germline V gene are SNHLY and FYNNEI. The CDR3 is CASSERQTRGNQPQHF. The CDR3 DNA reads as TGTGCCAGCAGCGAACGACAGACTAGGGGCAATCAGCCCCAGCATTTT.

V gene TRBV19 combines with J gene TRBJ1-6; D is unresolved. V was shortened by 3 bases and J by 5 bases, with 11 bases between the two germline ends. The CDR3 has 15 amino acids. Germline V lookup: CDR1 LNHDA, CDR2 SQIVND (reference sequence). Here the CDR3 reads CASSMGDQNNSPLHF. Written as DNA, the CDR3 is TGTGCCAGTAGTATGGGCGACCAAAATAATTCACCCCTCCACTTT. Full variable domain (missing parts from reference TRBV19 and TRBJ1-6): DGGITQSPKYLFRKEGQNVTLSCEQNLNHDAMYWYRQDPGQGLRLIYYSQIVNDFQKGDIAEGYSVSREKKESFPLTVTSAQKNPTAFYLCASSMGDQNNSPLHFGNGTRLTVT.

This clone has just one count. The chain is built from TRBV3-1 (or the pseudogene TRBV3-2) and TRBJ1-6; D is undetermined. CDR3 length equals 14 residues. V lost 3 bases to trimming and J lost 4 bases, with 7 bases between them. Per the germline V gene, CDR1 is LGHDT and CDR2 is YNNKEL (reference sequence). The CDR3 nucleotides are TGTGCCAGCAGCCAGCGAGATTATAATTCACCCCTCCACTTT. Protein product: CASSQRDYNSPLHF.

The chain's CDR3 is CASGPSEGYEQYF. CDR3 sequence (DNA): TGTGCCAGCGGCCCAAGTGAGGGCTACGAGCAGTACTTC. This chain uses TRBV2 with TRBJ2-7; D is perhaps TRBD2 (5 bases). Germline V gene sequence: CDR1 SNHLY, CDR2 FYNNEI. Deletions cut 8 bases from V and 3 bases from J, with 14 bases between. This CDR3 is 13 amino acids long. The variable domain in full, completed from reference TRBV2 and TRBJ2-7, reads EPEVTQTPSHQVTQMGQEVILRCVPISNHLYFYWYRQILGQKVEFLVSFYNNEISEKSEIFDDQFSVERPDGSNFTLKIRSTKLEDSAMYFCASGPSEGYEQYFGPGTRLTVT.

This chain joins TRBV28 and TRBJ1-5; possibly TRBD1 for D (6 bases). The CDR3 loop spans 16 amino acids. The V and J ends lost 3 bases and 5 bases respectively, with 17 bases between them. CDR1 MDHEN and CDR2 SYDVKM come from the germline V gene. The CDR3 nucleotides are TGTGCCAGCAGTTTCGGGGGGCCCTCGAGTTATCAGCCCCAGCATTTT. Translating it yields CASSFGGPSSYQPQHF.

The chain couples TRBV6-2 or TRBV6-3 to TRBJ1-4, with D uncertain. Trimming shortened V by 2 bases and J by 4 bases, and 11 bases separated the two germline ends. Germline assignment: CDR1 MNHEY and CDR2 SVGEGT. The CDR3 is 15 amino acids. CDR3 nucleotides: TGTGCCAGCAGTTACCTGGCGGGCTTTAATGAAAAACTGTTTTTT. It codes for CASSYLAGFNEKLFF.

CDR3 region: CASSWGGPRLPYF. In DNA, the CDR3 is TGTGCCAGCAGTTGGGGCGGGCCCAGGCTGCCGTACTTC. The chain employs TRBV6-2 or TRBV6-3 and TRBJ2-7; D is perhaps TRBD1 or TRBD2 (5 bases each). V lost 4 bases and J 12 bases, leaving 19 bases between the germline ends. CDR3 length: 13 residues. Germline lookup yields CDR1 MNHEY and CDR2 SVGEGT.

This chain links TRBV9 with TRBJ1-4; 7 bases agree with TRBD1. There are 13 residues in the CDR3. Germline V gives CDR1 SGDLS, CDR2 YYNGEE. V dropped 3 bases and J dropped 6; count of bases not matched to a gene: 2. The chain's CDR3 is CASSGTGYEKLFF. The CDR3 nucleotides are TGTGCCAGCAGCGGGACAGGATATGAAAAACTGTTTTTT.

This rearrangement joins TRBV5-4 to TRBJ2-7; 9 bases are a match to TRBD1. This CDR3 is built from 13 residues. The V and J ends lost 4 bases and 6 bases, in that order; junction bases with no gene match: 5. Germline loops: CDR1 SGHNT, CDR2 YYREEE (reference sequence). The CDR3: CASSRDREGEQYF. CDR3 bases: TGTGCCAGCAGCCGGGACAGGGAGGGCGAGCAGTACTTC.

This chain connects TRBV30 to TRBJ1-1; 7 nucleotides match TRBD1. The CDR3 extends over 14 amino acids. Trimming at V came to 6 bases and at J to 2 bases, leaving 9 bases not matched to a gene. Germline-derived CDR1 and CDR2 are GTSNPN and SVGIG (reference sequence). Here the CDR3 DNA reads TGTGCCTGCACGACAGGGACCTTCAACACTGAAGCTTTCTTT. Its translation: CACTTGTFNTEAFF.

The V call is TRBV25-1, the J call TRBJ2-2; the D gene is possibly TRBD1 (7 bases). Per the germline V gene, CDR1 is MGHDK and CDR2 is SYGVNS. The CDR3 has 16 amino acids. Trimming took off 8 bases at V and 0 bases at J, with 16 bases between the two ends. CDR3 amino acids: CASGPGGTANTGELFF. DNA of the CDR3: TGTGCCAGCGGCCCTGGGGGGACAGCGAACACCGGGGAGCTGTTTTTT.

The rearrangement uses TRBV27 and TRBJ2-7; 8 nucleotides match TRBD1. Germline V gene data show CDR1 as MNHEY and CDR2 as SMNVEV (reference sequence). The V gene end was trimmed by 5 bases and the J gene end by 4 bases; junction bases not matched to a gene: 7. This CDR3 comprises 14 residues. This CDR3 is CASSRQGAKYEQYF. The CDR3 DNA reads TGTGCCAGCAGTAGGCAGGGGGCGAAGTACGAGCAGTACTTC.

The CDR3 bases are TGTGCCAGCAGTTTGGGTCTCAGGGCCCGGGGCGACAATGAGCAGTTCTTC. Translation: CASSLGLRARGDNEQFF. The J gene is TRBJ2-1, the V gene TRBV27; either TRBD1 or TRBD2 may supply D (5 bases each). Looked up from germline, CDR1 is MNHEY and CDR2 is SMNVEV (reference sequence). The CDR3 covers 17 residues. Trimming removed 3 bases at V and 5 bases at J, with 20 bases between.

This sequence joins TRBV5-1 and TRBJ2-1; 8 bases agree with TRBD1. CDR1 is SGHRS and CDR2 is YFSETQ in the germline V gene. V was clipped by 4 bases and J by 8 bases; unmatched bases: 8. CDR3 size: 14 residues. CDR3 sequence: CASSNQGARYEQFF. The CDR3 bases are TGCGCCAGCAGCAACCAGGGGGCGCGGTATGAGCAGTTCTTC. Full variable domain (outside the CDR3, taken from reference TRBV5-1 and TRBJ2-1): KAGVTQTPRYLIKTRGQQVTLSCSPISGHRSVSWYQQTPGQGLQFLFEYFSETQRNKGNFPGRFSGRQFSNSRSEMNVSTLELGDSALYLCASSNQGARYEQFFGPGTRLTVL.

J is TRBJ2-3 and V is TRBV9; D unresolved. The V end was cut by 0 bases, the J end by 3 bases, with 5 bases between. This CDR3 comprises 13 residues. From germline, CDR1 is SGDLS and CDR2 YYNGEE. CDR3 in DNA: TGTGCCAGCAGCGTAGCCGGTACAGATACGCAGTATTTT. It encodes CASSVAGTDTQYF. Variable domain in full (rest from reference TRBV9 and TRBJ2-3): DSGVTQTPKHLITATGQRVTLRCSPRSGDLSVYWYQQSLDQGLQFLIQYYNGEERAKGNILERFSAQQFPDLHSELNLSSLELGDSALYFCASSVAGTDTQYFGPGTRLTVL.

The CDR3 sequence is CASSRLAGGGNEQFF. The CDR3 DNA sequence: TGTGCCAGCAGCAGACTAGCGGGAGGCGGGAATGAGCAGTTCTTC. J is TRBJ2-1 and V is TRBV9, with 13 nucleotides matching TRBD2. Trimming took 4 bases from V and 7 from J; bases not matched to a gene: 5. CDR3 size: 15 residues. In germline, CDR1 is SGDLS, CDR2 YYNGEE.

J is TRBJ1-6 and V is TRBV18; D call uncertain. V gave up 7 bases and J gave up 5 bases, with 15 bases separating them. CDR1 and CDR2 (germline): KGHSH, LQKENI. The CDR3 totals 15 residues. CDR3 sequence: CASYPSGFHNSPLHF. The CDR3 DNA follows: TGTGCCAGCTACCCGTCGGGGTTTCATAATTCACCCCTCCACTTT.

The chain is built from TRBV5-1 and TRBJ1-5; D is undetermined. CDR1 is SGHRS and CDR2 is YFSETQ in the germline V gene. The CDR3 covers 15 residues. V was shortened by 0 bases and J by 2 bases, with 9 bases between the two germline ends. In DNA, the CDR3 is TGCGCCAGCAGCTTGGAGGGCTATCGCAATCAGCCCCAGCATTTT. Amino acids: CASSLEGYRNQPQHF.